These 30 T cell receptor beta chains were sequenced from one sample in a study of cytomegalovirus exposure and HLA in healthy donors. Generated by immunoSEQ multiplex PCR, the TCRdb table keeps only in-frame clones and is missing some. Found here are over 200,000 clones, 90% of them singletons; the top ten hold under 4%. The specimen sequenced was PBMCs. Receptor source: a woman younger than 45 in good health and CMV-seronegative.

The J gene is TRBJ2-1, the V gene TRBV7-7; 10 nucleotides match TRBD2. Germline V gives CDR1 SSHAT, CDR2 FNYEAQ (reference sequence). J gave up 2 bases and V 0 bases, and 1 base lay outside the gene matches. The CDR3 consists of 16 residues. As DNA, the CDR3 is TGTGCCAGCAGCTTAGCACTAGCGGGAACCTACAATGAGCAGTTCTTC. This encodes CASSLALAGTYNEQFF.

The chain uses TRBV4-3 and TRBJ2-3, with 8 bases fitting TRBD1. The V segment lost 1 base and the J segment 4 bases; nucleotides outside the gene matches: 4. This CDR3 spans 15 amino acids. Germline V CDR1 and CDR2: LGHNA, YSLEER. The CDR3 DNA follows: TGCGCCAGCAGCCAAGCAGGGGGCGAGGCAGATACGCAGTATTTT. This encodes CASSQAGGEADTQYF.

The rearrangement uses TRBV28 and TRBJ2-2, with D unresolved. The V and J ends lost 5 bases and 3 bases respectively, with 13 bases between them. CDR3 size: 15 residues. CDR1 is MDHEN, CDR2 SYDVKM, per germline. The DNA of the CDR3 is TGTGCCAGCAGTCTTACCGCCGGTGACACCGGGGAGCTGTTTTTT. It yields the protein CASSLTAGDTGELFF.

V and J are TRBV28 and TRBJ2-4, with D uncertain. The CDR3 runs to 12 residues. V was trimmed by 8 bases and J by 1 base, leaving 6 bases between them. The germline V gene has CDR1 MDHEN and CDR2 SYDVKM. CDR3 in DNA: TGTGCCAGCGCGGTGGCCAAAAACATTCAGTACTTC. Translated: CASAVAKNIQYF.

The CDR3 DNA follows: TGTGCCAGCAGTTCAACCGGGACAGGGGATTACGAGCAGTACTTC. Translation gives CASSSTGTGDYEQYF. The chain recombines TRBV28 with TRBJ2-7; TRBD1 matches at 10 bases. V was pared by 4 bases and J by 4 bases, with 7 bases of the junction left unmatched. Germline CDR1 and CDR2: MDHEN and SYDVKM. This CDR3 is 15 amino acids long.

The rearrangement uses TRBV29-1 and TRBJ2-7; TRBD1 might be the D (6 bases). Germline CDR1 is SQVTM and CDR2 is ANQGSEA. V dropped 4 bases and J dropped 6 bases, with 16 bases sitting between them. CDR3 length: 13 amino acids. The CDR3 DNA follows: TGCAGCGTTGGAACAGGGATTTCACGCGAGCAGTACTTC. This gives the protein CSVGTGISREQYF.

The V call is TRBV4-2, the J call TRBJ2-3; no definite D call. The germline gives CDR1 LGHNA, CDR2 YNFKEQ. CDR3 length: 12 amino acids. The ends were cut back, 3 bases at V and 0 bases at J, with 1 base in the middle. CDR3 in amino acids: CASSHSTDTQYF. In nucleotides, the CDR3 is TGTGCCAGCAGCCATAGCACAGATACGCAGTATTTT.

The rearrangement joins TRBV4-1 to TRBJ2-1; D call uncertain. V lost 1 base to trimming and J lost 5 bases, with 6 bases between them. In germline, CDR1 is MGHRA, CDR2 YSYEKL. The CDR3 is made up of 13 amino acids. The CDR3 coding sequence is TGCGCCAGCAGCCAAGTTTCAGACAATGAGCAGTTCTTC. It specifies CASSQVSDNEQFF.

This chain joins TRBV15 and TRBJ2-1, with 12 bases aligning to TRBD2. The junction had 9 bases not matched to a gene; V was cut back by 4 bases and J by 5 bases. CDR1 LNHNV and CDR2 YYDKDF come from the germline V gene (reference sequence). This CDR3 contains 17 residues. DNA for the CDR3: TGTGCCACCAGCACTGACAAGGGACTAGCGGGTCACAATGAGCAGTTCTTC. Translating it yields CATSTDKGLAGHNEQFF.

The V gene is TRBV7-9, the J gene TRBJ1-1, with D possibly TRBD1 on 5 matching bases. CDR3 length: 15 amino acids. Per germline, CDR1 SEHNR and CDR2 FQNEAQ (reference sequence). V was trimmed by 5 bases and J by 0 bases, leaving 13 bases between them. As DNA, the CDR3 is TGTGCCAGCAGCGGCCCTGAGACAGTGAACACTGAAGCTTTCTTT. Translated: CASSGPETVNTEAFF.

The CDR3 DNA is TGTGCCAGCAGTGGACTAGCGGGAGGGCTGAATGAGCAGTTCTTC. Its protein is CASSGLAGGLNEQFF. The chain couples TRBV6-4 to TRBJ2-1, with 14 nucleotides matching TRBD2. From germline, CDR1 is MRHNA and CDR2 SNTAGT. V dropped 4 bases and J dropped 7; count of bases not matched to a gene: 3. The CDR3 totals 15 residues.

The chain is built from TRBV5-8 and TRBJ2-7; 7 nucleotides agree with TRBD2. J gave up 3 bases and V 2 bases, and 5 bases lay outside the gene matches. CDR3 length: 14 amino acids. Looked up from germline, CDR1 is SGHTS and CDR2 is YDEGEE. CDR3 sequence: CASSFSSGIYEQYF. The CDR3 DNA sequence: TGTGCCAGCAGCTTCTCTAGCGGCATCTACGAGCAGTACTTC.

The J gene is TRBJ2-7, the V gene TRBV11-3; D is perhaps TRBD1 (6 bases). The CDR3 contains 15 residues. Germline CDR1 is SGHNT and CDR2 is YENEEA. V lost 1 base to trimming and J lost 3 bases, with 13 bases between them. The CDR3 nucleotides are TGTGCCAGCAGCTTAGGACCCGGGACAAACTACGAGCAGTACTTC. Translation: CASSLGPGTNYEQYF.

The DNA of the CDR3 is TGCGCCAGCAGCCAAGAAGCAGGGAGCGGAGGGGGCTACACCTTC. This gives the protein CASSQEAGSGGGYTF. The chain carries TRBV4-1 and TRBJ1-2, with D possibly being TRBD1 (5 bases). This CDR3 is 15 amino acids long. Germline V CDR1 and CDR2: MGHRA, YSYEKL. V was cut by 0 bases and J by 8 bases, with 16 bases left in between.

The genes are TRBV28 and TRBJ2-7; D is possibly TRBD2 (6 bases). V was cut by 5 bases and J by 0 bases, with 11 bases left in between. Germline CDR1 reads MDHEN; CDR2 reads SYDVKM. The CDR3 is made up of 14 amino acids. CDR3 DNA sequence: TGTGCCAGCAGTCCCAATAGCGGCTCCTACGAGCAGTACTTC. Translation: CASSPNSGSYEQYF.

The V and J genes are TRBV6-5 and TRBJ1-1; 8 bases are a match to TRBD1. CDR1 and CDR2 from the germline V gene are MNHEY and SVGAGI. V gave up 3 bases and J gave up 3 bases; unmatched junction bases: 9. The length of the CDR3 is 16 residues. For the CDR3, the DNA is TGTGCCAGCAGTTATGTCTCAGGGGGCATGGACACTGAAGCTTTCTTT. This codes for CASSYVSGGMDTEAFF.

This chain links TRBV9 with TRBJ2-3, with 8 bases fitting TRBD2. The trim removed 4 bases at V and 1 base at J, leaving 5 bases unmatched. The CDR3 runs 15 residues. Germline V CDR1 and CDR2: SGDLS, YYNGEE. CDR3 DNA: TGTGCCAGCAGCCATCGAGCGGGGGGCACAGATACGCAGTATTTT. Amino acid sequence: CASSHRAGGTDTQYF.

This chain joins TRBV7-2 and TRBJ2-3, with 11 bases aligning to TRBD2. V shed 5 bases, J shed 6 bases, and the junction held 7 bases outside the gene matches. CDR1 is SGHTA and CDR2 is FQGNSA in the germline V gene. The CDR3 is 15 residues long. CDR3 in DNA: TGTGCCAGCAGCATAACTAGCGGGAGCTTGGATACGCAGTATTTT. This encodes CASSITSGSLDTQYF.

V gene TRBV7-2 combines with J gene TRBJ1-1; D remains ambiguous. This CDR3 has 13 residues. Germline CDR1 reads SGHTA; CDR2 reads FQGNSA. Between the trimmed V and J ends, which lost 0 bases and 1 base, there was a span of 3 bases. CDR3 sequence reads: CASSLAGNTEAFF. CDR3 sequence (DNA): TGTGCCAGCAGCTTAGCGGGGAACACTGAAGCTTTCTTT. The full variable domain, in which reference TRBV7-2 and TRBJ1-1 provide the parts outside the CDR3, is GAGVSQSPSNKVTEKGKDVELRCDPISGHTALYWYRQSLGQGLEFLIYFQGNSAPDKSGLPSDRFSAERTGGSVSTLTIQRTQQEDSAVYLCASSLAGNTEAFFGQGTRLTVV.

The chain combines TRBV5-6 with TRBJ2-1, with D possibly TRBD1 on 6 matching bases. Trimming removed 4 bases from V and 3 bases from J, with 20 bases in between. The CDR3 contains 17 residues. Germline V gene lookup returns CDR1 SGHDT and CDR2 YYEEEE. CDR3 nucleotide sequence: TGTGCCAGCAGCGCCTCTAGGCAGGGGCCCCTCTACAATGAGCAGTTCTTC. Its protein is CASSASRQGPLYNEQFF.

V gene TRBV2 combines with J gene TRBJ2-2, with 12 bases that match TRBD2. The germline V gene has CDR1 SNHLY and CDR2 FYNNEI. CDR3 length equals 15 residues. With 6 bases clipped from V and 1 base from J, the junction kept 0 bases outside the gene matches. As DNA, the CDR3 is TGTGCCAGCAGACTAGCGGGAGGGAACACCGGGGAGCTGTTTTTT. Protein product: CASRLAGGNTGELFF. Together with reference TRBV2 and TRBJ2-2, the CDR3 gives the full variable domain: EPEVTQTPSHQVTQMGQEVILRCVPISNHLYFYWYRQILGQKVEFLVSFYNNEISEKSEIFDDQFSVERPDGSNFTLKIRSTKLEDSAMYFCASRLAGGNTGELFFGEGSRLTVL.

The chain is built from TRBV7-8 and TRBJ2-2; D might be TRBD1 (5 bases). This CDR3 has 14 residues. The germline CDR1 and CDR2 sequences are SGHVS and FQNEAQ. V lost 6 bases, J lost 8 bases, and 16 bases lay in between. CDR3: CASRGLEARGELFF. CDR3 in DNA: TGTGCCAGCAGGGGGCTAGAGGCGAGAGGGGAGCTGTTTTTT.

About this clone itself: This CDR3 is also generated by other DNA sequences in the sample. This chain joins TRBV27 and TRBJ1-5, with 7 bases identical to TRBD1. The CDR3 runs 14 residues. V trimming: 2 bases; J trimming: 5 bases; junction bases outside the gene matches: 3. Germline values: CDR1 MNHEY, CDR2 SMNVEV (reference sequence). The CDR3 nucleotides are TGTGCCAGCAGTTTAACAGGGGTGGATCAGCCCCAGCATTTT. Its protein is CASSLTGVDQPQHF.

The chain joins TRBV6-1 to TRBJ2-5; 11 positions match TRBD2. Germline values: CDR1 MNHNS, CDR2 SASEGT. Trimming at V came to 1 base and at J to 7 bases, leaving 8 bases not matched to a gene. The CDR3 runs to 16 residues. The CDR3 DNA reads TGTGCCAGCAGTGAAGAACTAGCGGGAGTGGGGGGGACCCAGTACTTC. Translated, it gives CASSEELAGVGGTQYF.

V and J are TRBV19 and TRBJ2-3, with a tentative D call TRBD2 (5 bases). The V and J ends lost 7 bases and 0 bases respectively, with 11 bases between them. Germline V gives CDR1 LNHDA, CDR2 SQIVND (reference sequence). The CDR3 sequence is 14 residues long. CDR3 bases: TGTGCCAGTAAGGAGGTCTATAGCACAGATACGCAGTATTTT. Translated: CASKEVYSTDTQYF.

The chain couples TRBV7-6 to TRBJ2-5; the match to TRBD2 covers 15 bases. This CDR3 comprises 17 residues. In germline, CDR1 is SGHVS, CDR2 FNYEAQ. Trimming cost V 5 bases and J 5 bases; bases outside gene matches: 9. The CDR3 DNA is TGTGCCAGCAGCCGTATGGAGGGGACTAGCGGGAGGGAGACCCAGTACTTC. Its protein is CASSRMEGTSGRETQYF.

V usage is TRBV28 and J usage is TRBJ1-2; the D gene is possibly TRBD1 (5 bases). The CDR3 has 12 amino acids. With 5 bases removed from V and 7 bases from J, the gap between germline ends came to 11 bases. CDR1 is MDHEN, CDR2 SYDVKM, per germline. The DNA for the CDR3 is TGTGCCAGCAGTCCTCAGGGAGGTGGCTACACCTTC. Residues: CASSPQGGGYTF.

The CDR3 is CASSVGGGGYGDTQYF. The CDR3 nucleotides are TGTGCCAGCAGCGTAGGTGGCGGGGGGTATGGAGATACGCAGTATTTT. The rearrangement links TRBV9 to TRBJ2-3; 8 bases align to TRBD2. Germline V lookup: CDR1 SGDLS, CDR2 YYNGEE. After removal of 0 bases from V and 5 bases from J, the junction contained 8 bases not matched to a gene. CDR3 length equals 16 residues.

This chain links TRBV13 with TRBJ2-5; 11 bases are shared with TRBD2. Germline assignment: CDR1 PRHDT and CDR2 FYEKMQ (reference sequence). The CDR3 covers 17 residues. The junction had 10 bases not matched to a gene; V was cut back by 5 bases and J by 2 bases. The CDR3 DNA follows: TGTGCCAGCAGCCCGCGGGGGACTAGCGGAACTCAAGAGACCCAGTACTTC. Protein product: CASSPRGTSGTQETQYF.

This rearrangement joins TRBV6-1 to TRBJ1-1, with 7 bases matching TRBD1. The CDR3 is made up of 15 amino acids. Germline V lookup: CDR1 MNHNS, CDR2 SASEGT. With V trimmed by 6 bases and J by 0 bases, 7 bases remained unmatched. The CDR3 DNA is TGTGCCAGCAGGACAGGGCTTGTCATGAACACTGAAGCTTTCTTT. This codes for CASRTGLVMNTEAFF.